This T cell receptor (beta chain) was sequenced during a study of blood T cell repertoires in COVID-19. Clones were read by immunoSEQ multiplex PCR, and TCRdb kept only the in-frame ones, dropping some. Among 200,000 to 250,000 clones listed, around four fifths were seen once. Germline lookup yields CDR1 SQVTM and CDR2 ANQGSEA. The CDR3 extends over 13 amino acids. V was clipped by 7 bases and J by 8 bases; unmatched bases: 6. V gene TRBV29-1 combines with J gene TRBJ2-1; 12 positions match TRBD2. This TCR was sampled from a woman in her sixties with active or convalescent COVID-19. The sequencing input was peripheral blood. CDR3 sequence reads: CSGETSGSHEQFF. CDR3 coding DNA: TGCAGCGGGGAGACTAGCGGGAGTCATGAGCAGTTCTTC.